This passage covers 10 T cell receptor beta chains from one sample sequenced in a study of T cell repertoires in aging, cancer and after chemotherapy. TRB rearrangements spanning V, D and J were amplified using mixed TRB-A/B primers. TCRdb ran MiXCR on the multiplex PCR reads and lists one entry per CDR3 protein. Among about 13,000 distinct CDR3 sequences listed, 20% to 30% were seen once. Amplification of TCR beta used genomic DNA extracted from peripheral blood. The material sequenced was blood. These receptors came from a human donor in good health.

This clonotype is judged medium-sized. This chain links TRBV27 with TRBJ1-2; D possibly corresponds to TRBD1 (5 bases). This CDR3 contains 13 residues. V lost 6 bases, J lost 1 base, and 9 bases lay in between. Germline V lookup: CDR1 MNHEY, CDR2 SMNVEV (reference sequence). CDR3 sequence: CASSQGFNYGYTF. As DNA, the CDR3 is TGTGCCAGCAGCCAGGGATTTAACTATGGCTACACCTTC.

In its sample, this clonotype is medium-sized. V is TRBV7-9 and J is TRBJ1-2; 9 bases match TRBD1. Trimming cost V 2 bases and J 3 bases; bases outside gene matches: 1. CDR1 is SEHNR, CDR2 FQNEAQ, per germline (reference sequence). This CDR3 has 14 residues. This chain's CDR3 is CASSLRTGDYGYTF. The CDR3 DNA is TGTGCCAGCAGCTTAAGGACAGGGGACTATGGCTACACCTTC. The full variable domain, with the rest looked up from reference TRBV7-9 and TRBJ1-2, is DTGVSQNPRHKITKRGQNVTFRCDPISEHNRLYWYRQTLGQGPEFLTYFQNEAQLEKSRLLSDRFSAERPKGSFSTLEIQRTEQGDSAMYLCASSLRTGDYGYTFGSGTRLTVV.

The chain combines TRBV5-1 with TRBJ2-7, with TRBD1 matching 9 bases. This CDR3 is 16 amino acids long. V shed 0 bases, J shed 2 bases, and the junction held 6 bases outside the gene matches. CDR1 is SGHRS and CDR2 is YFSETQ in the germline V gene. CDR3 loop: CASSLGPGTGPYEQYF. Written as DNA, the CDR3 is TGCGCCAGCAGCTTGGGCCCCGGGACAGGGCCCTACGAGCAGTACTTC.

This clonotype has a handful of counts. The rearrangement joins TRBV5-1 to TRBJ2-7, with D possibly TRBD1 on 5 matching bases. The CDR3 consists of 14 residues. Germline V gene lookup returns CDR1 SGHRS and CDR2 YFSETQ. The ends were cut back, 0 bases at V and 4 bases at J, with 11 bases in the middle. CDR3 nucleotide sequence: TGCGCCAGCAGCTTGGAGGGCAGGGATTACGAGCAGTACGTC. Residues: CASSLEGRDYEQYV.

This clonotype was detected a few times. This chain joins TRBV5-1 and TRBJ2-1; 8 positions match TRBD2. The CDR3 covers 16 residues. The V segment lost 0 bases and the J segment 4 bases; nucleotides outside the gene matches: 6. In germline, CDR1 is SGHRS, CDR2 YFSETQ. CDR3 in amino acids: CASSLATSGAYNEQFF. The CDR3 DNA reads TGCGCCAGCAGCTTGGCCACTAGCGGTGCTTACAATGAGCAGTTCTTC.

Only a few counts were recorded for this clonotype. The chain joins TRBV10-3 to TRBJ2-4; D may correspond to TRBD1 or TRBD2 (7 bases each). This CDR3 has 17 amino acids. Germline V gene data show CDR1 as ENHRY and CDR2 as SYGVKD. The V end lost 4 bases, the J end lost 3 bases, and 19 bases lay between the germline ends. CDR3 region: CAISGPQTGTIKNIQYF. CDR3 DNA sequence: TGTGCCATCAGTGGTCCCCAGACAGGGACTATCAAAAACATTCAGTACTTC.

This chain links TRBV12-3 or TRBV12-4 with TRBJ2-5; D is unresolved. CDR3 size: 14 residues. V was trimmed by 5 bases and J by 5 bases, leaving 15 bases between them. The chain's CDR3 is CASSPPRGRETQYF. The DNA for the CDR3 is TGTGCCAGCAGTCCCCCGCGCGGCCGGGAGACCCAGTACTTC.

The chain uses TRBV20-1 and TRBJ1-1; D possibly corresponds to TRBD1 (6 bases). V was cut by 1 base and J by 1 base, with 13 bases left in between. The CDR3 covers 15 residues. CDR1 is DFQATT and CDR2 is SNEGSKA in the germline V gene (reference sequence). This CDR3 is CSARVRGAWNTEAFF. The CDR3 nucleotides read TGCAGTGCTAGAGTTCGGGGGGCTTGGAACACTGAAGCTTTCTTT.

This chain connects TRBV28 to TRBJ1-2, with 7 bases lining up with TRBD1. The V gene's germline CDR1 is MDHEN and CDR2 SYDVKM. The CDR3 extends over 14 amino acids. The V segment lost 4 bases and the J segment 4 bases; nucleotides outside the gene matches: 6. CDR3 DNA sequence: TGTGCCAGCAGTTCTGGACAGGCCCCCTATGGCTACACCTTC. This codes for CASSSGQAPYGYTF.

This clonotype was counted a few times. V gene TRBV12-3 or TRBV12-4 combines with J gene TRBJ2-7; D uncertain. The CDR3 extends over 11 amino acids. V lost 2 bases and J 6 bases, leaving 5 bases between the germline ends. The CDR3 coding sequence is TGTGCCAGCAGTTTATATCGCGAGCAGTACTTC. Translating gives CASSLYREQYF.